Included here is one TCR beta chain sequence, with context. The antigen is undetermined. The data were obtained in a study of graft-versus-host responses after intestinal transplantation. Study context: Anti-thymocyte globulin was used for induction in all recipients, who then took tacrolimus and steroids for about 3 years. Study-wide findings and caveats: Across patients carrying graft-donor T cell macrochimerism, allografts held high graft-versus-host to host-versus-graft clonal ratios.

V shed 3 bases and J shed 4 bases, with 18 bases lying between them. This CDR3 has 16 residues. CDR1 MGHRA and CDR2 YSYEKL come from the germline V gene. Clones were sequenced by immunoSEQ multiplex PCR, and TCRdb holds only the in-frame ones, with some missing. The sample has roughly 100,000 clones; 80% to 95% are singletons. The V call is TRBV4-1, the J call TRBJ1-2; D gene ambiguous. This TCR derives from a human donor who received an intestinal transplant. Sequencing was performed on unstimulated CD8+ T cells sorted from spleen or lymph node cells, taken before intestinal transplant. CDR3 coding DNA: TGCGCCAGCAGCCAGTCATGGCAGGCGGAACTCTATGGCTACACCTTC. Its translation: CASSQSWQAELYGYTF.